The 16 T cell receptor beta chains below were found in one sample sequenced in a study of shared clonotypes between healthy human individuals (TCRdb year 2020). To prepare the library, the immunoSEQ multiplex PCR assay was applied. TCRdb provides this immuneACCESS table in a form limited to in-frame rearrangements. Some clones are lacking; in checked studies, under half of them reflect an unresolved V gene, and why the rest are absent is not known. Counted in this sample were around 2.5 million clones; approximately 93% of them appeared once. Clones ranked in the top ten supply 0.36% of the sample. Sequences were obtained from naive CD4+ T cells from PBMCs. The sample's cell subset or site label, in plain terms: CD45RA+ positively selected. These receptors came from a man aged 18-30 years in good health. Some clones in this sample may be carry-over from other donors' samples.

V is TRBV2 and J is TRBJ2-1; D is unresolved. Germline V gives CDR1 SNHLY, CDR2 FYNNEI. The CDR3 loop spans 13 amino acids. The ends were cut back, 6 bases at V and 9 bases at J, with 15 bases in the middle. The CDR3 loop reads CASSETPAGEQFF. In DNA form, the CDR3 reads TGTGCCAGCAGCGAGACACCAGCCGGTGAGCAGTTCTTC.

CDR3 nucleotides: TGTGCCAGCAGTGAAAACAGGATGAACACTGAAGCTTTCTTT. Its translation: CASSENRMNTEAFF. This chain joins TRBV6-1 and TRBJ1-1; D might be TRBD1 (5 bases). The germline gives CDR1 MNHNS, CDR2 SASEGT. The CDR3 has 14 amino acids. V was pared by 2 bases and J by 0 bases, with 7 bases between.

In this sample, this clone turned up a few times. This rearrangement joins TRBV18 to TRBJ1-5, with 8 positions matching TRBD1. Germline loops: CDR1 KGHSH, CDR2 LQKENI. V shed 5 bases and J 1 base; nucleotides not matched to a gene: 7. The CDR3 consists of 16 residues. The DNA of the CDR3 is TGTGCCAGCTCATCAGGACAGGGAGGGAGCAATCAGCCCCAGCATTTT. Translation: CASSSGQGGSNQPQHF.

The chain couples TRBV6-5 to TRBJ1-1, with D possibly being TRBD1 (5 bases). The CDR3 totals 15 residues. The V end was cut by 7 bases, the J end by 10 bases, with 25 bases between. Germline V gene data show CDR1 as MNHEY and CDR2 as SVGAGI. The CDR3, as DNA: TGTGCCAGCACGACTCGGCGGGTAACAGGTATAGGAGCTTTCTTT. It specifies CASTTRRVTGIGAFF.

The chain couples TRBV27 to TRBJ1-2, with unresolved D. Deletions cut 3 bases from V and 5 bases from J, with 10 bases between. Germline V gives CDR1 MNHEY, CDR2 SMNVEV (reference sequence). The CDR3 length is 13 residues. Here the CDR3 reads CASSFGAQYGYTF. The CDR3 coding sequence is TGTGCCAGCAGTTTCGGAGCACAATATGGCTACACCTTC.

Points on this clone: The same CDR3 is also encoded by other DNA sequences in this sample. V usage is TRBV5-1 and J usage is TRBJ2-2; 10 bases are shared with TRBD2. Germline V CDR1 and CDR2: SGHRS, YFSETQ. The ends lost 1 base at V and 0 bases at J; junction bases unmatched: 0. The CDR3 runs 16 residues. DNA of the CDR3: TGCGCCAGCAGCTTGCTAGCGGGAGCGAACACCGGGGAGCTGTTTTTT. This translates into CASSLLAGANTGELFF.

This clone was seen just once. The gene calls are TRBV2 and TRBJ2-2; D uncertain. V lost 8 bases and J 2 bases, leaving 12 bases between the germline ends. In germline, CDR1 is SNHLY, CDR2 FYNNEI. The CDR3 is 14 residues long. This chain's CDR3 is CASGKGLNTGELFF. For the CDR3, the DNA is TGTGCCAGCGGTAAGGGCCTCAACACCGGGGAGCTGTTTTTT.

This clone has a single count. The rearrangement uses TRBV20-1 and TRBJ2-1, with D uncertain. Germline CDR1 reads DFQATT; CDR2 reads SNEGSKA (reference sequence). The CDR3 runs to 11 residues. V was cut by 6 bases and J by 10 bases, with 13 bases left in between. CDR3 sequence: CSAPRRSEQFF. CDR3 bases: TGCAGTGCCCCCAGGAGAAGCGAGCAGTTCTTC.

Here the CDR3 DNA reads TGTGCCAGCAGCGTACGGGGGACACCTCTCTTCGATGAGCAGTTCTTC. Its translation: CASSVRGTPLFDEQFF. The J gene is TRBJ2-1, the V gene TRBV9; D is tentatively TRBD1 or TRBD2 (6 bases each). Germline V lookup: CDR1 SGDLS, CDR2 YYNGEE. The V gene lost 1 base and the J gene lost 8 bases, with 19 bases spanning the gap. CDR3 length equals 16 residues.

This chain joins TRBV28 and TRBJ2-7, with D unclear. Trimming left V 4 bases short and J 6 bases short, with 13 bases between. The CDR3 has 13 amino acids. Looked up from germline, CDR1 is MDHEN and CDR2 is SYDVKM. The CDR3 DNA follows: TGTGCCAGCAGTTCCTCTGCCCCACGCGAGCAGTACTTC. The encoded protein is CASSSSAPREQYF.

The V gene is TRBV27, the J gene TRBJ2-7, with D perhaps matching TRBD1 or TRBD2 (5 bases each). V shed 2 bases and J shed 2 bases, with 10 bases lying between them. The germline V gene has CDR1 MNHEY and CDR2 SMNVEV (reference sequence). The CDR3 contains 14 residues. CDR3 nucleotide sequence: TGTGCCAGCAGTTTACGGGACCCACCCTACGAGCAGTACTTC. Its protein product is CASSLRDPPYEQYF.

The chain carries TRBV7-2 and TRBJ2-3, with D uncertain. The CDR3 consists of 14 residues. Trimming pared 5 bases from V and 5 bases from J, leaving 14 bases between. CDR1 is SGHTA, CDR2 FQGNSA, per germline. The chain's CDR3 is CASSRNSNRDTQYF. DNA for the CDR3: TGTGCCAGCAGCAGGAATTCGAACCGAGATACGCAGTATTTT.

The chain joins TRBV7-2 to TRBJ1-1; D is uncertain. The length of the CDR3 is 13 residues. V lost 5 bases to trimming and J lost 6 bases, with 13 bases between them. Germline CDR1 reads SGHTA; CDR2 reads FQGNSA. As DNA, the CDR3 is TGTGCCAGCAGCCGTCTTAAGGGTGCTGAAGCTTTCTTT. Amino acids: CASSRLKGAEAFF.

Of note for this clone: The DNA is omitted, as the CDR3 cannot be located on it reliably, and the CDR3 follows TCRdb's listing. CDR3: CASSFGQGSMNF. The chain is built from TRBV6-6 and TRBJ2-7; the D call of TRBD1 is as the table states it, not checked on the DNA. The CDR3 is 12 residues long, counting both termini. CDR1 is MNHNY, CDR2 SVGAGI, per germline (reference sequence).

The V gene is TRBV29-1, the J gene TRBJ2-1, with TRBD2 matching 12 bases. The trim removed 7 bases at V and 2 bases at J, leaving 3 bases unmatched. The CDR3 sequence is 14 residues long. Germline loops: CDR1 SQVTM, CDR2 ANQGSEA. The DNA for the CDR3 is TGCAGCGGCAGACTAGCGGGAGCCTACAATGAGCAGTTCTTC. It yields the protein CSGRLAGAYNEQFF.

CDR3 residues: CASSPWGEREFGQYF. CDR3 coding DNA: TGTGCCAGCAGTCCCTGGGGGGAGCGGGAATTTGGGCAGTACTTC. This chain connects TRBV6-5 to TRBJ2-7; 7 bases fit TRBD2. This CDR3 is built from 15 residues. The junction had 16 bases not matched to a gene; V was cut back by 5 bases and J by 9 bases. CDR1 and CDR2 (germline): MNHEY, SVGAGI.